This T cell receptor beta chain was sequenced in a study of molecular identifiers for immune sequencing clone quantification (dated by TCRdb to 2016 to 2019). For the wider study: For a replicate experiment, RNA from roughly 21,000 or 96,000 naive CD8 T cells was divided into five aliquots, and four of the five aliquots were sequenced. The study was a methods study using CD8 T cells to benchmark molecular-identifier clustering-based TCR repertoire sequencing (MIDCIRS) and TCR RNA copy counting. The paper's findings and limits, for the study overall: When barcode sub-clustering was not used, chimeric consensus sequences inflated TCR diversity, with chimeras reaching as high as 47%. Naive libraries contained spiked-in Jurkat TCR RNA (approximately 10 copies' worth), which is not part of the donor repertoire. In CMV-specific effector cells, clones with more than 20 RNA copies contained over 99% of molecules, whereas in naive cells such clones contained under 1% of molecules. Even against a background of about 960,000 naive CD8 T cells, spiked-in Jurkat TCR RNA amounting to a single cell's worth was reported to be detectable. Modeling indicated 2.5 to 3 TCR RNA copies recovered per cell, compared with roughly 9.7 by digital PCR, which implies a capture efficiency of around 29%. Identical TCR molecules sharing a barcode could cause highly expanded clone sizes to be underestimated.

This clonotype was seen only once. It has no known antigen specificity. A much larger clonotype is one base distant, so this may be a read error. Libraries of naive CD8 T cells were generated from about 20,000 to 1,000,000 sorted cells, with 10%, 30% or 50% of the purified RNA used. On a BD FACSAria II, naive CD8 T cells were FACS-sorted as CD8+CD4-CCR7+CD45RA+ and collected into RLT Plus buffer. Under 11 TCR copies' worth of Jurkat RNA were spiked into roughly 20,000-1,000,000 naive CD8 T cell samples to test detection sensitivity. Enrichment of CD8 T cells was performed with RosetteSep CD8+ T Cell Enrichment Cocktail and Ficoll-Paque, after which ACK red cell lysis was carried out. Library preparation used PCR. TCRdb shows the sequencer as NextSeq 500. Bulk TCR libraries were prepared as previously described, using TCR primers listed in Table S5. Total RNA was purified with the Qiagen AllPrep DNA/RNA kit. Before any analysis, reads coming from multiple sequencing runs of the same library were combined into one pool. Per the source publication's procedure: Reads were retained only if the reads had an exact TCR constant sequence, and the retained reads were trimmed to 150 nt and grouped according to their 12-nt molecular barcodes. Reads within each barcode group were sub-clustered using a 15% Levenshtein threshold, and quality-weighted consensus sequences were constructed for each RNA molecule. Non-functional sequences were filtered out, along with any lower-count sequence sitting one edit away from another sequence. Based on fitting two negative binomial distributions, any barcode sub-cluster with under 20% of the maximum read count was discarded. The public sequencing data were trimmed at Q25 with fastp and processed into clonotypes with MiXCR by TCRdb, which kept only in-frame beta chains. Entries that share a CDR3 protein sequence are merged under the most common genes and DNA. What appears here as the V and J calls and clone size reflects TCRdb's work, not the paper's. Counted in this sample were 300,000 to 400,000 distinct CDR3 sequences; roughly 24% of them appeared once. 0.65% to 0.75% of the sample goes to the ten largest clones.

Material: naive CD8+ T cells from blood, with Jurkat cell RNA spiked in. The cell subset or site label corresponds to: FACS-sorted CD8+CD4-CCR7+CD45RA+ naive T cells. This TCR came from a human donor in good health. Some libraries in this study had Jurkat cell RNA spiked in.

CDR3 sequence: CARNSVSYNEQFF. DNA sequence: TGTGCCCGGAATAGCGTTTCCTACAATGAGCAGTTCTTC. The rearrangement joined TRBV30 to TRBJ2-1; the D gene is perhaps TRBD2, on 5 matching bases. Deletion took 8 bases off V and 1 base off J, with a span of 12 bases between the germline ends. According to the germline V gene (reference sequence), CDR1 reads GTSNPN and CDR2 reads SVGIG. The CDR3 runs 13 amino acids, cysteine and phenylalanine included. Only the CDR3 portion is preserved as DNA: 39 bases, with reading frame beginning at the first base.